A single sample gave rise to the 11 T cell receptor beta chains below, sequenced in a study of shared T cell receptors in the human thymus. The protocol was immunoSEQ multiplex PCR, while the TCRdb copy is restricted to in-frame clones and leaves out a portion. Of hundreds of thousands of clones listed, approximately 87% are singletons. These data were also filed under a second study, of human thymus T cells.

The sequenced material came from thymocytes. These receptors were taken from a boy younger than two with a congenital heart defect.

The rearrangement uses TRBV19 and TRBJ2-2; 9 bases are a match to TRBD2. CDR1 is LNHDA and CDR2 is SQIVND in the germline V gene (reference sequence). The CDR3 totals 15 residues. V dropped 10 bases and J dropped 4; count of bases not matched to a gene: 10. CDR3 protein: CATALAGEITGELFF. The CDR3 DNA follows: TGTGCCACCGCCTTAGCGGGAGAGATCACCGGGGAGCTGTTTTTT.

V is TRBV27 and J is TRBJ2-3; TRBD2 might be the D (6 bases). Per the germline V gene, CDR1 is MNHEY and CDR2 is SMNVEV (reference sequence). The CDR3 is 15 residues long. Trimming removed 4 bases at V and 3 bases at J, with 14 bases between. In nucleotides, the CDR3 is TGTGCCAGCAGTTGGTTTGGGGGGAGGACAGATACGCAGTATTTT. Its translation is CASSWFGGRTDTQYF.

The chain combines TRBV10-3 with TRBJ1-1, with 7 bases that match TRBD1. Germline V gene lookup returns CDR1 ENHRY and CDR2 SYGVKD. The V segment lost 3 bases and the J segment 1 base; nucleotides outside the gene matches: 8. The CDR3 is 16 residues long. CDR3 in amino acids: CAISEKTGTANTEAFF. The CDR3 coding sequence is TGTGCCATCAGTGAAAAGACCGGGACAGCGAACACTGAAGCTTTCTTT.

This chain's CDR3 is CSATFRGYEQYF. Here the CDR3 DNA reads TGCAGCGCCACGTTCCGGGGGTACGAGCAGTACTTC. This chain joins TRBV29-1 and TRBJ2-7; the D gene is possibly TRBD2 (6 bases). Trimming cost V 7 bases and J 4 bases, with 14 bases left between them. Per germline, CDR1 SQVTM and CDR2 ANQGSEA. The CDR3 runs 12 residues.

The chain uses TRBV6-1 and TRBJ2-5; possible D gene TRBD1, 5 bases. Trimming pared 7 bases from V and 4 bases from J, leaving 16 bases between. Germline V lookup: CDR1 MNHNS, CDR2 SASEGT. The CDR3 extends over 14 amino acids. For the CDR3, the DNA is TGTGCCAGCAAGTGGGAATCTAGGGGAGAGACCCAGTACTTC. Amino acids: CASKWESRGETQYF.

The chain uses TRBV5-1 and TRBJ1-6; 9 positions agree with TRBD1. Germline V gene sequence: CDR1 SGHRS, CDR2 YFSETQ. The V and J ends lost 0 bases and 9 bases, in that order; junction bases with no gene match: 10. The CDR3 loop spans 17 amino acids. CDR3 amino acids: CASSLVFPGQGISPLHF. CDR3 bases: TGCGCCAGCAGCTTGGTGTTTCCGGGACAGGGAATTTCACCCCTCCACTTT.

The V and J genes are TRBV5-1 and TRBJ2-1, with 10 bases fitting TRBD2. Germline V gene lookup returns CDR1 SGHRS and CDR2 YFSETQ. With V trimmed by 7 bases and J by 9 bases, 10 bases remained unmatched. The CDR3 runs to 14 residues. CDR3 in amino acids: CASGIAGGTVEQFF. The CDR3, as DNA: TGCGCCAGCGGAATAGCGGGGGGAACGGTTGAGCAGTTCTTC.

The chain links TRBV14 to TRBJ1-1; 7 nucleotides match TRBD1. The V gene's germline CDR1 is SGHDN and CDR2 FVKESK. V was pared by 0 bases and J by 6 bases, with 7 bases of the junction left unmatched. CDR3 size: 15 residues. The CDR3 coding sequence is TGTGCCAGCAGCCAAGAGACAGGGAAAGGCGCTGAAGCTTTCTTT. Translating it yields CASSQETGKGAEAFF.

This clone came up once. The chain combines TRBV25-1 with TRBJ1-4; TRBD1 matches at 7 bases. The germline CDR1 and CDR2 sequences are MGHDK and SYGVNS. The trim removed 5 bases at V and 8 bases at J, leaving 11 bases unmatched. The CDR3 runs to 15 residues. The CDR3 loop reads CASSPGYRGGEKLFF. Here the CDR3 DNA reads TGTGCCAGCAGTCCGGGGTACAGGGGCGGCGAAAAACTGTTTTTT.

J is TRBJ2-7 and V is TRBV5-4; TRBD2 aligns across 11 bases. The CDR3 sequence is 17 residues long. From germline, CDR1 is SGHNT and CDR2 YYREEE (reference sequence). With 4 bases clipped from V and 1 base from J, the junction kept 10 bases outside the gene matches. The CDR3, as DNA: TGTGCCAGCAGCCTACAAGGGTTAGCGGGGGGGTCCTACGAGCAGTACTTC. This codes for CASSLQGLAGGSYEQYF.

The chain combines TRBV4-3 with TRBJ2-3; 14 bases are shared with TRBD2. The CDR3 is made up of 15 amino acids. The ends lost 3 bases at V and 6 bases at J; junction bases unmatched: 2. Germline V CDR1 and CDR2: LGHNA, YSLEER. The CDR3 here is CASSQRLAGGDTQYF. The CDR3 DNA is TGCGCCAGCAGCCAGCGACTAGCGGGAGGGGATACGCAGTATTTT.